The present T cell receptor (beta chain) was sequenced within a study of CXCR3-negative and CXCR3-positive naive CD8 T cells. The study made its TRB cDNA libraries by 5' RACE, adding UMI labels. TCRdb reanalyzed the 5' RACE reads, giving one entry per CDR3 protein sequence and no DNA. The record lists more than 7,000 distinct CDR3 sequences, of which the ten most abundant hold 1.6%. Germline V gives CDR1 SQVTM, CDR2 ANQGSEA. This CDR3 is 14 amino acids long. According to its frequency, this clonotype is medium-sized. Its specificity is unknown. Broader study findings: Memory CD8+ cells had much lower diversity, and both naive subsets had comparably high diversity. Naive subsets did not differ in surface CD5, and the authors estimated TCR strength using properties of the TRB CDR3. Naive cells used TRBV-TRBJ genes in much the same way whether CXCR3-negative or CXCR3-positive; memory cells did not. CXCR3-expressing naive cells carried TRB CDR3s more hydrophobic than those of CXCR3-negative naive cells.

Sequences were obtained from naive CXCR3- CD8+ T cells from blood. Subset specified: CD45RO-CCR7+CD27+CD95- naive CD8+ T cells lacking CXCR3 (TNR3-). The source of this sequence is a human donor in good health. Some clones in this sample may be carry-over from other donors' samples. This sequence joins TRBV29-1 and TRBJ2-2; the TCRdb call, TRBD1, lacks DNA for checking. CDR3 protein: CSVVTGTNTGELFF.